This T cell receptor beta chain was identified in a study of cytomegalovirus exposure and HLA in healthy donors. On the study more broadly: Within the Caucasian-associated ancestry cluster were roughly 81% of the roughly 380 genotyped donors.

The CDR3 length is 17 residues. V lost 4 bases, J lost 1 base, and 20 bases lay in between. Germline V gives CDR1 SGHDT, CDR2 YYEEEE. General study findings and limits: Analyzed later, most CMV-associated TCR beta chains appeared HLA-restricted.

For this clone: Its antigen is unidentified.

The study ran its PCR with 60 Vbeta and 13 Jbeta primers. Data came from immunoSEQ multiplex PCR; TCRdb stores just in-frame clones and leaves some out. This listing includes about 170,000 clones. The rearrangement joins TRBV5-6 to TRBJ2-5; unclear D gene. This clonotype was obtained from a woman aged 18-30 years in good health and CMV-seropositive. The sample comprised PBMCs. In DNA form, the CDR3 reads TGTGCCAGCAGCCTACTGTGGGCCTCATTCCCCCAAGAGACCCAGTACTTC. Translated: CASSLLWASFPQETQYF.